A single sample gave rise to the 26 T cell receptor beta chains below, sequenced in a study of T cells in Graves' hyperthyroidism and ophthalmopathy. Using RNA transcripts as the source, TCR beta CDR3 regions were amplified. The HTBI set primed first-round TCR CDR3 RT-PCR. Via MiXCR, TCRdb re-called the multiplex PCR reads, giving one row per CDR3 protein. Of some 510,000 distinct CDR3 sequences detected, around 45% appear once; the ten largest clones hold just over 8%. The material sequenced was peripheral blood or thyroid tissue (not recorded which). The receptors derive from a woman aged 18-29 years with Graves' hyperthyroidism.

Comments on this clonotype: At one boundary the junction diverges from the germline segment, which might be a read error. This rearrangement joins TRBV29-1 to TRBJ2-7; 7 nucleotides align to TRBD1. This CDR3 has 13 residues. Germline CDR1 SQVTM, CDR2 ANQGSEA. The CDR3: CSAGQALAYKQYF. CDR3 nucleotides: TGCAGCGCTGGACAGGCCCTAGCCTACAAGCAGTACTTC.

This clonotype was seen more than once but under ten times. This may come from a read error, since a much larger clone is one base off. This chain links TRBV10-3 with TRBJ1-1; D gene uncertain. Germline CDR1 is ENHRY and CDR2 is SYGVKD. V was trimmed by 6 bases and J by 1 base, leaving 3 bases between them. There are 11 residues in the CDR3. The CDR3 loop is CAIRGNTEAFF. In nucleotides, the CDR3 is TGTGCCATCAGGGGGAACACTGAAGCTTTCTTT.

V usage is TRBV25-1 and J usage is TRBJ2-7; D is perhaps TRBD2 (6 bases). This CDR3 has 15 amino acids. Deletions cut 4 bases from V and 3 bases from J, with 16 bases between. CDR1 and CDR2 (germline): MGHDK, SYGVNS. In DNA form, the CDR3 reads TGTGCCAGCAGTGCTACCGGCGGGGTACACTACGAGCAGTACTTC. The encoded protein is CASSATGGVHYEQYF.

The J gene is TRBJ2-7, the V gene TRBV7-9; the D is unclear. V lost 3 bases to trimming and J lost 3 bases, with 9 bases between them. This CDR3 contains 13 residues. Germline V CDR1 and CDR2: SEHNR, FQNEAQ (reference sequence). The DNA for the CDR3 is TGTGCCAGCAGCTTGAGTGAAATCTACGAGCAGTACTTC. Protein sequence: CASSLSEIYEQYF. Using reference TRBV7-9 and TRBJ2-7 for the parts outside the CDR3, the full variable domain is DTGVSQNPRHKITKRGQNVTFRCDPISEHNRLYWYRQTLGQGPEFLTYFQNEAQLEKSRLLSDRFSAERPKGSFSTLEIQRTEQGDSAMYLCASSLSEIYEQYFGPGTRLTVT.

In its sample, this clonotype was seen many times. The rearrangement links TRBV29-1 to TRBJ2-6; no clear D. V was trimmed by 0 bases and J by 1 base, leaving 10 bases between them. In germline, CDR1 is SQVTM, CDR2 ANQGSEA. The CDR3 extends over 16 amino acids. The CDR3 sequence: CSVEDDLKSGANVLTF. The CDR3 DNA is TGCAGCGTTGAAGATGACCTTAAATCTGGGGCCAACGTCCTGACTTTC.

There are a few counts of this clonotype. The chain uses TRBV7-9 and TRBJ1-4; 7 bases line up with TRBD1. With 5 bases clipped from V and 5 bases from J, the junction kept 11 bases outside the gene matches. Per the germline V gene, CDR1 is SEHNR and CDR2 is FQNEAQ (reference sequence). The CDR3 sequence is 16 residues long. For the CDR3, the DNA is TGTGCCAGCAGCGCCGGGACAGAGGGGGGAAATGAAAAACTGTTTTTT. It codes for CASSAGTEGGNEKLFF. The full variable domain, its missing parts supplied by reference TRBV7-9 and TRBJ1-4, is DTGVSQNPRHKITKRGQNVTFRCDPISEHNRLYWYRQTLGQGPEFLTYFQNEAQLEKSRLLSDRFSAERPKGSFSTLEIQRTEQGDSAMYLCASSAGTEGGNEKLFFGSGTQLSVL.

J is TRBJ1-5 and V is TRBV9; 8 nucleotides line up with TRBD1. The CDR3 consists of 14 residues. The V segment lost 3 bases and the J segment 4 bases; nucleotides outside the gene matches: 3. Germline CDR1 and CDR2: SGDLS and YYNGEE. In DNA form, the CDR3 reads TGTGCCAGCAGCGCGGGACAGGCAAATCAGCCCCAGCATTTT. It codes for CASSAGQANQPQHF.

Concerning this clonotype itself: The conserved closing phenylalanine or tryptophan is absent in this CDR3, likely reflecting a read error. Because the CDR3's place on the DNA is in doubt, the DNA is left out and the CDR3 is given as listed by TCRdb. The chain is built from TRBV9 and TRBJ2-2; the DNA was not used to check the table's D call, TRBD1. A total of 10 residues make up the CDR3, ends included. Germline values: CDR1 SGDLS, CDR2 YYNGEE. CDR3 region: CASSVGYRGP.

The chain joins TRBV6-1 to TRBJ2-2; 7 positions match TRBD1. V shed 4 bases and J 0 bases; nucleotides not matched to a gene: 11. Germline CDR1 MNHNS, CDR2 SASEGT. This CDR3 spans 18 amino acids. This CDR3 is CASSGPLGQHSNTGELFF. CDR3 bases: TGTGCCAGCAGTGGGCCGTTGGGACAGCATTCGAACACCGGGGAGCTGTTTTTT.

CDR3 sequence reads: CSATGTHKPPYEQYF. CDR3 coding DNA: TGCAGCGCCACCGGGACTCACAAACCTCCCTACGAGCAGTACTTC. The V call is TRBV29-1, the J call TRBJ2-7; perhaps TRBD2 as D (6 bases). Trimming removed 7 bases at V and 2 bases at J, with 21 bases between. In germline, CDR1 is SQVTM, CDR2 ANQGSEA. The CDR3 has 15 residues.

This clonotype was seen at least ten times. The rearrangement joins TRBV2 to TRBJ1-2, with 7 bases aligning to TRBD1. Germline CDR1 SNHLY, CDR2 FYNNEI. The CDR3 has 15 residues. V lost 6 bases, J lost 3 bases, and 10 bases stayed unmatched. The CDR3 loop is CASREPGQQHYGYTF. For the CDR3, the DNA is TGTGCCAGCAGGGAACCGGGACAGCAACACTATGGCTACACCTTC.

This chain links TRBV2 with TRBJ2-2; TRBD2 matches at 9 bases. In germline, CDR1 is SNHLY, CDR2 FYNNEI. The J segment lost 5 bases and the V segment lost 7 bases, leaving 20 bases of the junction unmatched. The CDR3 runs 19 residues. In nucleotides, the CDR3 is TGTGCCAGCACCCAGAACACCGGGGAGCGGGAGGTCGCTACCGGGGAGCTGTTTTTT. This translates into CASTQNTGEREVATGELFF. The full variable domain, in which reference TRBV2 and TRBJ2-2 provide the parts outside the CDR3, is EPEVTQTPSHQVTQMGQEVILRCVPISNHLYFYWYRQILGQKVEFLVSFYNNEISEKSEIFDDQFSVERPDGSNFTLKIRSTKLEDSAMYFCASTQNTGEREVATGELFFGEGSRLTVL.

This clonotype was recorded at least ten times. The chain joins TRBV29-1 to TRBJ2-7; no definite D call. The ends were cut back, 3 bases at V and 4 bases at J, with 7 bases in the middle. The length of the CDR3 is 11 residues. Germline CDR1 is SQVTM and CDR2 is ANQGSEA. The CDR3 protein is CSVEDDYEQYF. The CDR3 DNA reads as TGCAGCGTTGAGGACGATTACGAGCAGTACTTC.

This rearrangement joins TRBV6-5 to TRBJ1-6; D gene ambiguous. The CDR3 runs 15 residues. V was shortened by 0 bases and J by 10 bases, with 13 bases between the two germline ends. CDR1 MNHEY and CDR2 SVGAGI come from the germline V gene. The CDR3 nucleotides read TGTGCCAGCAGTTACTCAGGGATAGGTAACTCACCCCTCCACTTT. Protein: CASSYSGIGNSPLHF.

This clonotype showed up just a few times. The chain joins TRBV20-1 to TRBJ2-6; D is ambiguous. This CDR3 has 14 residues. CDR1 and CDR2 from the germline V gene are DFQATT and SNEGSKA (reference sequence). The V end was cut by 2 bases, the J end by 2 bases, with 7 bases between. As DNA, the CDR3 is TGCAGTGCTAGACATCCGGCTGGGGCCAACGTCCTGACTTTC. This gives the protein CSARHPAGANVLTF.

The chain combines TRBV20-1 with TRBJ2-7; the D is unclear. This CDR3 region has 12 residues. Trimming left V 1 base short and J 4 bases short, with 8 bases between. CDR1 is DFQATT, CDR2 SNEGSKA, per germline (reference sequence). DNA for the CDR3: TGCAGTGCTAGAGCTGGAATTTACGAGCAGTACTTC. Translated, it gives CSARAGIYEQYF.

This clonotype was detected only a few times. The gene calls are TRBV10-3 and TRBJ1-1; D is possibly TRBD1 (6 bases). This CDR3 has 13 amino acids. Per germline, CDR1 ENHRY and CDR2 SYGVKD. Deletions cut 10 bases from V and 3 bases from J, with 15 bases between. The CDR3 sequence: CASSYPGDTEAFF. The DNA of the CDR3 is TGTGCCAGCAGCTACCCAGGGGACACTGAAGCTTTCTTT.

The chain carries TRBV25-1 and TRBJ1-6; D is perhaps TRBD1 (5 bases). The germline V and J ends were trimmed by 1 base and 6 bases, with 16 bases remaining between them. This CDR3 has 17 amino acids. Germline V gene data show CDR1 as MGHDK and CDR2 as SYGVNS. The CDR3 DNA reads TGTGCCAGCAGTGAATTGGGGGGGGGAAATGGTAATTCACCCCTCCACTTT. Amino acids: CASSELGGGNGNSPLHF.

This clonotype has a count of ten or more. In DNA, the CDR3 is TGCAGCGCCCTCGGGACAGGGAGGAACACCATATATTTT. Protein sequence: CSALGTGRNTIYF. The gene calls are TRBV29-1 and TRBJ1-3, with 9 bases lining up with TRBD1. The germline gives CDR1 SQVTM, CDR2 ANQGSEA. This CDR3 has 13 amino acids. V lost 7 bases to trimming and J lost 7 bases; unmatched junction nucleotides: 8.

In this sample, this clonotype turned up many times. The rearrangement uses TRBV7-2 and TRBJ1-6; 8 bases match TRBD1. The CDR3 is 15 residues long. Per germline, CDR1 SGHTA and CDR2 FQGNSA. The trim removed 4 bases at V and 10 bases at J, leaving 9 bases unmatched. CDR3 residues: CASSSLSGGESPLHF. In nucleotides, the CDR3 is TGTGCCAGCAGCTCCCTTTCAGGGGGCGAATCACCCCTCCACTTT.

This clonotype has only a few counts. J is TRBJ2-7 and V is TRBV2; D may match TRBD1 or TRBD2 (5 bases each). Per germline, CDR1 SNHLY and CDR2 FYNNEI. Trimming cost V 6 bases and J 2 bases, with 11 bases left between them. This CDR3 spans 13 amino acids. The CDR3 DNA reads as TGTGCCAGCAGCAGGGACCTCCCCTACGAGCAGTACTTC. Translated: CASSRDLPYEQYF.

This clonotype has more than one count but fewer than ten. The chain uses TRBV14 and TRBJ1-2; 7 bases are shared with TRBD1. CDR1 and CDR2 from the germline V gene are SGHDN and FVKESK. CDR3 length equals 13 residues. Trimming removed 4 bases from V and 6 bases from J; junction bases left unmatched: 5. The CDR3 bases are TGTGCCAGCAGCCGGGGGACAGAAGATGGCTACACCTTC. Protein sequence: CASSRGTEDGYTF. The whole variable domain, remainder taken from reference TRBV14 and TRBJ1-2, is EAGVTQFPSHSVIEKGQTVTLRCDPISGHDNLYWYRRVMGKEIKFLLHFVKESKQDESGMPNNRFLAERTGGTYSTLKVQPAELEDSGVYFCASSRGTEDGYTFGSGTRLTVV.

The rearrangement uses TRBV7-2 and TRBJ2-5; 7 bases line up with TRBD1. The germline gives CDR1 SGHTA, CDR2 FQGNSA. CDR3 length equals 14 residues. The J segment lost 5 bases and the V segment lost 5 bases, leaving 8 bases of the junction unmatched. The CDR3 loop is CASSQHRGQETQYF. CDR3 DNA: TGTGCCAGCAGCCAACACAGGGGACAGGAGACCCAGTACTTC.

On this clonotype: One end of the junction does not line up with germline, which may come from a read error. This chain connects TRBV7-2 to TRBJ2-7; D is tentatively TRBD1 or TRBD2 (5 bases each). The CDR3 loop spans 14 amino acids. Germline V CDR1 and CDR2: SGHTA, FQGNSA. DNA for the CDR3: TGCGCCAGCAACCCCGGGGCTACAGGCGCCGAGCAGTACTTC. Translation gives CASNPGATGAEQYF.

Details on this clonotype: Compared with germline, one end of the junction differs, possibly owing to a read error. The V call is TRBV2, the J call TRBJ2-2; either TRBD1 or TRBD2 may fit D (5 bases each). Germline CDR1 is SNHLY and CDR2 is FYNNEI. The CDR3 runs to 14 residues. CDR3 sequence: CASSPTANTGELVF. Here the CDR3 DNA reads TGTGCCAGCAGTCCGACAGCCAACACCGGGGAGCTGGTTTTT. Using reference TRBV2 and TRBJ2-2 for the parts outside the CDR3, the full variable domain is EPEVTQTPSHQVTQMGQEVILRCVPISNHLYFYWYRQILGQKVEFLVSFYNNEISEKSEIFDDQFSVERPDGSNFTLKIRSTKLEDSAMYFCASSPTANTGELVFGEGSRLTVL.

To note about this clonotype: A much larger clone lies a single base off, so this may be a read error. This chain links TRBV15 with TRBJ1-5; D is uncertain. The V gene lost 0 bases and the J gene lost 0 bases, with 6 bases spanning the gap. The CDR3 has 15 residues. Germline V gives CDR1 LNHNV, CDR2 YYDKDF (reference sequence). As DNA, the CDR3 is TGTGCCACCAGCAGAGACAGTTATAGCAATCAGCCCCAGCATTTT. Translating gives CATSRDSYSNQPQHF.